These 18 T cell receptor beta chains share one sample of origin, sequenced in a study of regulatory T cells in long-lasting Graves disease. Time point described: newly diagnosed GD, antithyroid drugs for less than 3 months. The TCR library was made from RNA extracted from PBMCs. Arm-PCR with iRepertoire HTBI primers amplified the CDR3 regions for these TCR beta libraries. TCRdb used MiXCR to reprocess the multiplex PCR reads, holding one entry per CDR3 protein. The sample shows 380,000 or so distinct CDR3 sequences, about 16% of them seen only once. The same sample was also used in a study of T cells in Graves' hyperthyroidism and ophthalmopathy.

This material consisted of peripheral blood mononuclear cells (PBMCs), taken at new diagnosis, from a patient treated with antithyroid drugs. These receptors all stem from a woman between 18 and 29 years old with Graves disease.

The chain carries TRBV14 and TRBJ2-2, with no clear D. The germline CDR1 and CDR2 sequences are SGHDN and FVKESK. The CDR3 is 16 amino acids. V lost 2 bases and J 6 bases, leaving 16 bases between the germline ends. Here the CDR3 DNA reads TGTGCCAGCAGCCAACTACGGCAGATCAGTGCCGGGGAGCTGTTTTTT. Its protein product is CASSQLRQISAGELFF. Drawing the rest from reference TRBV14 and TRBJ2-2, the complete variable domain is EAGVTQFPSHSVIEKGQTVTLRCDPISGHDNLYWYRRVMGKEIKFLLHFVKESKQDESGMPNNRFLAERTGGTYSTLKVQPAELEDSGVYFCASSQLRQISAGELFFGEGSRLTVL.

The chain is built from TRBV6-1 and TRBJ1-2; D gene ambiguous. This CDR3 contains 15 residues. V shed 3 bases and J shed 0 bases, with 11 bases lying between them. The germline V gene encodes CDR1 MNHNS and CDR2 SASEGT. CDR3: CASSEESAPNYGYTF. The CDR3 DNA follows: TGTGCCAGCAGTGAGGAGTCAGCGCCTAACTATGGCTACACCTTC.

The chain carries TRBV10-3 and TRBJ2-7, with 7 bases lining up with TRBD2. Germline values: CDR1 ENHRY, CDR2 SYGVKD. This CDR3 comprises 13 residues. Trimming removed 8 bases from V and 3 bases from J; junction bases left unmatched: 7. The DNA of the CDR3 is TGTGCCATCCTACGGGGGGAGAGCTACGAGCAGTACTTC. This translates into CAILRGESYEQYF.

The chain combines TRBV2 with TRBJ2-1; D possibly matches TRBD1 or TRBD2 (6 bases each). The J call is in doubt because the DNA end fits TRBJ2-5 better. Germline V gene sequence: CDR1 SNHLY, CDR2 FYNNEI. The CDR3 covers 16 residues. CDR3 in DNA: TGTGCCAGCAGTGAATCTTTTGGGGGGCCAGGAGAGACCCAGTACTTC. Protein product: CASSESFGGPGETQYF.

This clonotype was counted at least ten times. The chain uses TRBV2 and TRBJ2-5, with TRBD2 as a possible D gene (5 bases). V shed 6 bases and J shed 4 bases, with 15 bases lying between them. This CDR3 is 14 amino acids long. CDR1 is SNHLY, CDR2 FYNNEI, per germline. As DNA, the CDR3 is TGTGCCAGCAGCGGAACTAGTCTCGGAGAGACCCAGTACTTC. Protein sequence: CASSGTSLGETQYF.

This clonotype was counted many times. The genes are TRBV6-1 and TRBJ2-1; either TRBD1 or TRBD2 may fit D (5 bases each). The length of the CDR3 is 16 residues. V was cut by 5 bases and J by 7 bases, with 21 bases left in between. Germline CDR1 reads MNHNS; CDR2 reads SASEGT. The chain's CDR3 is CASSPSAEGPRNEQFF. In nucleotides, the CDR3 is TGTGCCAGCAGTCCCTCGGCTGAGGGGCCGAGGAATGAGCAGTTCTTC.

Notes on this clonotype: This may arise from a read error, as a much more abundant clone is one base away. The chain links TRBV6-1 to TRBJ2-7; 8 bases align to TRBD2. V shed 8 bases, J shed 6 bases, and the junction held 24 bases outside the gene matches. Germline lookup yields CDR1 MNHNS and CDR2 SASEGT. This CDR3 has 18 amino acids. CDR3 DNA sequence: TGTGCCAGCCGTCAACTCGGAAGGATCGTTGGACTAGCTGGCGAGCAGTACTTC. This translates into CASRQLGRIVGLAGEQYF.

In regard to this clonotype: This may be a read error: a much more frequent sequence differs by one nucleotide. The chain links TRBV7-3 to TRBJ2-3, with D uncertain. The CDR3 is made up of 13 amino acids. Germline CDR1 is SGHTA and CDR2 is FQGTGA. DNA of the CDR3: TGTACCAGCAGCTTATTCGTCCCAGATACGCAGTATTTT. This gives the protein CTSSLFVPDTQYF.

This clonotype was observed many times. V gene TRBV2 combines with J gene TRBJ2-3; maybe TRBD2 (7 bases). Germline V gene data show CDR1 as SNHLY and CDR2 as FYNNEI. Trimming took off 4 bases at V and 7 bases at J, with 18 bases between the two ends. The CDR3 covers 15 residues. The CDR3 loop reads CASSARGGAVHTQYF. CDR3 nucleotide sequence: TGTGCCAGCAGTGCTCGCGGGGGCGCCGTGCATACGCAGTATTTT.

Ten or more counts support this clonotype. The V gene is TRBV2, the J gene TRBJ1-3; D is unresolved. The germline CDR1 and CDR2 sequences are SNHLY and FYNNEI. Trimming pared 2 bases from V and 4 bases from J, leaving 3 bases between. The CDR3 has 12 amino acids. CDR3 sequence reads: CASSESGNTIYF. DNA of the CDR3: TGTGCCAGCAGTGAATCAGGAAACACCATATATTTT.

The chain carries TRBV6-1 and TRBJ1-6; TRBD1 aligns across 7 bases. V lost 4 bases to trimming and J lost 7 bases; unmatched junction nucleotides: 7. This CDR3 comprises 15 residues. Germline V gene lookup returns CDR1 MNHNS and CDR2 SASEGT. The chain's CDR3 is CASSAPGGSNSPLHF. The CDR3 DNA follows: TGTGCCAGCAGTGCCCCAGGGGGGAGCAATTCACCCCTCCACTTT.

This clonotype was counted many times. J is TRBJ2-3 and V is TRBV6-1, with D possibly TRBD1 on 5 matching bases. This CDR3 has 14 residues. The germline V gene encodes CDR1 MNHNS and CDR2 SASEGT. V lost 6 bases to trimming and J lost 5 bases, with 15 bases between them. The CDR3 spells CASSRPGQGDTQYF. CDR3 bases: TGTGCCAGCAGCCGGCCTGGACAAGGAGATACGCAGTATTTT.

This clonotype was found a few times. The genes are TRBV19 and TRBJ2-5; D may be TRBD1 (5 bases). The CDR3 spans 17 residues. Germline V gives CDR1 LNHDA, CDR2 SQIVND (reference sequence). V was pared by 10 bases and J by 2 bases, with 26 bases between. Written as DNA, the CDR3 is TGTGCCACCAATCCCCGACCAAGGGGTAACCAGCAAGAGACCCAGTACTTC. Encoded protein: CATNPRPRGNQQETQYF.

This clonotype was observed a handful of times. Only one base separates this from a far larger clonotype, so it likely reflects a read error. This chain connects TRBV12-3 or TRBV12-4 to TRBJ2-3; tentative D call: TRBD1 (5 bases). The DNA end is more similar to TRBJ1-5, so the J call may be wrong. The CDR3 runs 16 residues. CDR3 sequence reads: CASSSAGLAGTDTQHF. CDR3 coding DNA: TGTGCCAGCAGTTCCGCGGGACTAGCGGGCACAGATACGCAGCATTTT.

This chain uses TRBV5-1 with TRBJ2-1, with 9 bases fitting TRBD1. Germline trimming cut 4 bases from V and 4 bases from J; bases unmatched to any gene: 6. The CDR3 extends over 15 amino acids. The germline gives CDR1 SGHRS, CDR2 YFSETQ. The CDR3 protein is CASSTRDRDYNEQFF. The CDR3 DNA reads TGCGCCAGCAGCACCCGGGACAGGGATTACAATGAGCAGTTCTTC.

This clonotype occurred many times. The chain joins TRBV11-1 to TRBJ1-1; D unclear. There are 13 residues in the CDR3. Germline values: CDR1 SGHAT, CDR2 FQDESV (reference sequence). Trimming shortened V by 3 bases and J by 0 bases, and 5 bases separated the two germline ends. This CDR3 reads CASSLFLNTEAFF. CDR3 sequence (DNA): TGTGCCAGCAGCTTGTTCCTGAACACTGAAGCTTTCTTT.

This clonotype was recorded many times. V and J are TRBV5-1 and TRBJ2-7; D not resolved. This CDR3 region has 15 residues. Germline CDR1 is SGHRS and CDR2 is YFSETQ. The V end was cut by 6 bases, the J end by 0 bases, with 16 bases between. The CDR3 DNA sequence: TGCGCCAGCAACATCGGCGGCATCTCCTCCTACGAGCAGTACTTC. The encoded protein is CASNIGGISSYEQYF.

This clonotype was observed many times. CDR3 coding DNA: TGTGCCAGCAGTTACGTGGGTCACTATGGCTACACCTTC. Its translation: CASSYVGHYGYTF. This rearrangement joins TRBV6-2 or TRBV6-3 to TRBJ1-2; D is undetermined. This CDR3 is 13 amino acids long. V was pared by 2 bases and J by 3 bases, with 7 bases between. Germline V gene sequence: CDR1 MNHEY, CDR2 SVGEGT.